The rows below give T cell receptor beta chains drawn from one sample of a study of response to subunit inactivated influenza vaccine. TCRdb re-derived calls from the RT-PCR reads in MiXCR, one entry per CDR3 protein. The repertoire includes 650,000 to 800,000 distinct CDR3 sequences, about 14% of them detected once, and 6.5% to 8.5% sits in the top ten. Sequencing was performed on PBMCs from blood, taken roughly 2 weeks before vaccination. The receptors come from a middle-aged man who received an inactivated influenza vaccine. Each CDR3 is given with its conserved first and last residue. The order of the fields is clone size, V gene, D gene, J gene, CDR3 DNA, CDR3 protein. A D gene is named only where the DNA matches it firmly. Where a row states a size, it is once, few, many or the class of an expanded clone; other rows omit it.

many	TRBV7-2	TRBD1	TRBJ1-1	TGTGCCAGCAGCTTCTTGGCAGGGGGAGGTTCTGCTGAAGCTTTCTTT	CASSFLAGGGSAEAFF
NA	TRBV28	TRBD2	TRBJ2-7	TGTGCCAGCAGTACCTATAGGACGCGACTAGCGGCAAAAGAGTCCTACGAGCAGTACTTC	CASSTYRTRLAAKESYEQYF
NA	TRBV24-1	NA	TRBJ2-1	TGTGCCACCAGTGATTACGGGACCCCTGGATTACGTGAGCAGTTCTTC	CATSDYGTPGLREQFF
few	TRBV2	TRBD1	TRBJ2-7	TGTGCCAGCAGAGGTGACAGGGGGTACCCCTACGAGCAGTACTTC	CASRGDRGYPYEQYF
few	TRBV5-5	NA	TRBJ2-1	TGTGCCAGCAGAAATCGGCTAACCAGTTCTAACTACAATGAGCAGTTCTTC	CASRNRLTSSNYNEQFF
few	TRBV11-2	TRBD2	TRBJ2-3	TGTGCCAGCAGTCTACTCGGGGGGTTAACTAGCACAGATACGCAGTATTTT	CASSLLGGLTSTDTQYF
NA	TRBV5-1	TRBD1	TRBJ1-5	TGCGCCAGCAGCCGCGGGACAGATCCCCGTCAGCCCCAGCATTTT	CASSRGTDPRQPQHF
few	TRBV12-3/TRBV12-4	TRBD1	TRBJ1-4	TGTGCCAGCAGCCTACCGCAGGGGGCAGGAATCGGAAAACTGTTTTTT	CASSLPQGAGIGKLFF
few	TRBV20-1	TRBD1	TRBJ2-5	TGCAGTGCTAGAGATCGAGGGACAGTTCAAGAGACCCAGTACTTC	CSARDRGTVQETQYF
NA	TRBV28	NA	TRBJ2-5	TGTGCCAGCAGTTTACCAGGGTACCAAGAGACCCAGTACTTC	CASSLPGYQETQYF
NA	TRBV12-3/TRBV12-4	NA	TRBJ1-3	TGTGCCAGCAGACTACAGGGTATTTCTGGAAACACCATATATTTT	CASRLQGISGNTIYF
few	TRBV5-1	NA	TRBJ2-3	TGCGCCAGCAGCTTGGATGGGACAAAAACAGATACGCAGTATTTT	CASSLDGTKTDTQYF
NA	TRBV20-1	TRBD2	TRBJ2-5	TGCAGTGCCTATAGGACTAGTAGAGAGACCCAGTACTTC	CSAYRTSRETQYF
many	TRBV7-9	NA	TRBJ1-5	TGTGCCAGCAGCTCGGGACCCAGGGAGCAGCCCCAGCATTTT	CASSSGPREQPQHF
NA	TRBV29-1	NA	TRBJ1-1	TGCAGCGTGTTTATACGGAACACTGAAGCTTTCTTT	CSVFIRNTEAFF
many	TRBV7-2	NA	TRBJ1-2	TGTGCCAGCAGCTTTGGAGGACACTATGGCTACACCTTC	CASSFGGHYGYTF
few	TRBV12-3/TRBV12-4	NA	TRBJ2-7	TGTGCCAGCAGCACCGAAGGCTGGCAGTCCTACGAGCAGTACTTC	CASSTEGWQSYEQYF
NA	TRBV25-1	TRBD1	TRBJ1-5	TGTGCCAGCAGTGGGACAGGGTACGGTCAGCCCCAGCATTTT	CASSGTGYGQPQHF
many	TRBV7-2	NA	TRBJ1-1	TGTGCCACGAACCCAGGGGCGATGACTGAAGCTTTCTTT	CATNPGAMTEAFF
NA	TRBV4-2	TRBD2	TRBJ2-7	TGTGCCAGCAGTCAAGATAGCGGGAGTATCTACGAGCAGTACTTC	CASSQDSGSIYEQYF
medium-sized	TRBV7-9	TRBD2	TRBJ2-3	TGTGCCACCCAGGGAGCGGGAAGAGTGGTGGGAGATACGCAGTATTTT	CATQGAGRVVGDTQYF
NA	TRBV6-5	NA	TRBJ2-4	TGTGCCAGCAGTTACGGAGGGGCCAAAAACATTCAGTACTTC	CASSYGGAKNIQYF
NA	TRBV24-1	NA	TRBJ1-1	TGTGCCACCAGGGAAGACGGTAAAGCTTTCTTT	CATREDGKAFF
NA	TRBV5-1	NA	TRBJ1-3	TGCGCCAGCAGCGGAGGACAGGGAAACACCATATATTTT	CASSGGQGNTIYF
NA	TRBV20-1	TRBD1	TRBJ2-1	TGCAGTGCTAGTCCAGGGGGGCAGTTCTTC	CSASPGGQFF
NA	TRBV6-1	NA	TRBJ2-5	TGTGCCAGCAGAGGGCCAGTGGGAGAGACCCAGTACTTC	CASRGPVGETQYF
NA	TRBV11-2	TRBD1	TRBJ2-1	TGTGCCAGCAGCTTGGACAGGGGGGCCAATGAGCAGTTCTTC	CASSLDRGANEQFF
many	TRBV7-8	TRBD1	TRBJ1-1	TGTGCCAGCAGCAATCCCTACAGGGGGCGGACTGAAGCTTTCTTT	CASSNPYRGRTEAFF
NA	TRBV5-4	TRBD2	TRBJ2-2	TGTGCCAGCAGCTCTAACCCCGGGACTAGCGGGTTTGGCACCGGGGAGCTGTTTTTT	CASSSNPGTSGFGTGELFF
NA	TRBV7-2	TRBD2	TRBJ2-1	TGTGCCAGCAGCTCTGTAGCGGGAGATAACAATGAGCAGTTCTTC	CASSSVAGDNNEQFF
NA	TRBV29-1	TRBD2	TRBJ2-3	TGCAGCGTTGACGCTAGCGGGAGGTCGCAGTATTTT	CSVDASGRSQYF
few	TRBV20-1	NA	TRBJ2-7	TGCAGTGCCAGGGGCAGGGCCTACGAGCAGTACTTC	CSARGRAYEQYF
NA	TRBV7-6	TRBD2	TRBJ2-3	TGTGCCAGCAGCCCTCGACTAGCGGGGGCCACAGATACGCAGTATTTT	CASSPRLAGATDTQYF
many	TRBV12-3/TRBV12-4	NA	TRBJ2-1	TGTGCCAGCAGTTTACGGAGAAACAATGAGCAGTTCTTC	CASSLRRNNEQFF
NA	TRBV7-9	NA	TRBJ1-2	TGTGCCAGCAGCTCCGGAAGGACAGCCTTCTATGGCTACACCTTC	CASSSGRTAFYGYTF
many	TRBV12-3/TRBV12-4	TRBD2	TRBJ2-5	TGTGCCAGCAGTCGAGGGACTAGCGGGAGCGGGGGCCGTAACCGGGAGACCCAGTACTTC	CASSRGTSGSGGRNRETQYF
few	TRBV7-9	NA	TRBJ1-2	TGTGCCAGCAGCTTAGGGGGCGCTCCCTACACCTTC	CASSLGGAPYTF
NA	TRBV19	NA	TRBJ2-3	TGTGCCAGTAGTATAGGCGGAGACACAGATACGCAGTATTTT	CASSIGGDTDTQYF
few	TRBV7-9	NA	TRBJ2-7	TGTGCCAGCAGCCCAAAAGAAGGGATGCCCAGCGAGCAGTACTTC	CASSPKEGMPSEQYF
many	TRBV4-3	NA	TRBJ2-2	TGCGCCAGCAGCCAAGAGATTGCGAGTAACACCGGGGAGCTGTTTTTT	CASSQEIASNTGELFF